The 7 T cell receptor beta chains listed next were all sequenced from one sample in a study of blood T cells in healthy people across ages (dated by TCRdb to 2014 to 2015). Library preparation was by 5' RACE. For sequencing, an Illumina HiSeq 2500 was employed. A second about 7 to 11 cycle PCR used a sample-barcoded 5' primer and a J-beta primer mix. TCRdb reprocessing: public reads trimmed at Q25 with fastp, clones called with MiXCR, in-frame beta chains kept. Each record represents a unique CDR3 protein, reported with the most common genes and DNA among its rows. Within this sample are about 1.8 million distinct CDR3 sequences, with just under 50% of them counted one time only. The ten largest clonotypes hold about 2.1% of the sample. Source material: blood. Source of these receptors: a woman between 35 and 50 years old in good health.

This chain connects TRBV12-3 or TRBV12-4 to TRBJ2-3; 7 nucleotides line up with TRBD1. This CDR3 comprises 12 residues. The J segment lost 14 bases and the V segment lost 5 bases, leaving 10 bases of the junction unmatched. CDR3 nucleotide sequence: TGTGCCAGCAGTCCCCGACAGGGCCGGGGGTATTTT. It is translated as CASSPRQGRGYF.

This chain uses TRBV6-5 with TRBJ2-1; D is undetermined. Trimming cost V 5 bases and J 6 bases, with 11 bases left between them. Germline CDR1 reads MNHEY; CDR2 reads SVGAGI. This CDR3 has 13 amino acids. CDR3 region: CASSTTRLNEQFF. DNA for the CDR3: TGTGCCAGCAGTACTACACGCCTCAATGAGCAGTTCTTC.

The rearrangement joins TRBV4-3 to TRBJ1-1; D perhaps matches TRBD1 (5 bases). The V and J ends lost 2 bases and 1 base respectively, with 17 bases between them. This CDR3 is built from 17 residues. Germline-derived CDR1 and CDR2 are LGHNA and YSLEER. The CDR3 here is CASSQSLGALANTEAFF. The CDR3 region has the DNA TGCGCCAGCAGCCAATCCCTCGGGGCTTTAGCGAACACTGAAGCTTTCTTT.

The chain has TRBV6-6 and TRBJ2-7, with a tentative D call TRBD2 (6 bases). The DNA matches TRBJ2-5 better at its end, which makes the J call doubtful. This CDR3 is 13 amino acids long. Germline lookup yields CDR1 MNHNY and CDR2 SVGAGI (reference sequence). CDR3 DNA sequence: TGTGCCAGCGTATCGACTGGGGGGGAGACCCAGTACTTC. Amino acid sequence: CASVSTGGETQYF.

This clonotype has more than one count but fewer than ten. In DNA form, the CDR3 reads TGTGCCAGCAGCTTAATAGCGGGGGGGCCGTACAATGAGCAGTTCTTC. It yields the protein CASSLIAGGPYNEQFF. V usage is TRBV7-8 and J usage is TRBJ2-1, with 11 bases that match TRBD2. The germline V gene encodes CDR1 SGHVS and CDR2 FQNEAQ. Germline trimming cut 2 bases from V and 4 bases from J; bases unmatched to any gene: 4. The length of the CDR3 is 16 residues. The full variable domain, its missing parts supplied by reference TRBV7-8 and TRBJ2-1, is GAGVSQSPRYKVAKRGQDVALRCDPISGHVSLFWYQQALGQGPEFLTYFQNEAQLDKSGLPSDRFFAERPEGSVSTLKIQRTQQEDSAVYLCASSLIAGGPYNEQFFGPGTRLTVL.

The chain joins TRBV29-1 to TRBJ1-1; D is uncertain. Germline lookup yields CDR1 SQVTM and CDR2 ANQGSEA. The CDR3 is made up of 13 amino acids. Trimming cost V 3 bases and J 5 bases, with 13 bases left between them. CDR3 coding DNA: TGCAGCGTTGAGAGGGTTGGTGTGACTGAAGCTTTCTTT. It codes for CSVERVGVTEAFF.

The rearrangement uses TRBV6-6 and TRBJ1-2; D is ambiguous. The CDR3 is made up of 14 amino acids. CDR1 MNHNY and CDR2 SVGAGI come from the germline V gene (reference sequence). Trimming pared 4 bases from V and 8 bases from J, leaving 17 bases between. This CDR3 reads CASSWKGEGGGYTF. As DNA, the CDR3 is TGTGCCAGCAGTTGGAAGGGTGAGGGAGGCGGCTACACCTTC.